The 10 T cell receptor beta chains presented below share a single source sample, sequenced in a study of blood T cell repertoires in COVID-19. The table came from immunoSEQ multiplex PCR; TCRdb's copy has only in-frame clones and leaves some out. The table lists roughly 290,000 clones, roughly 80% of them singletons. The sequenced sample was peripheral blood. The receptors originated from a person aged 65 to 85 with COVID-19, enrolled during active disease.

V is TRBV21-1 and J is TRBJ2-7; whether TRBD2, the table's D call, matches the DNA was not checked. TRBV21-1 has pseudogene status. The CDR3 consists of 13 residues. The CDR3 spells CASAMAGGNEQYF. The CDR3 nucleotides read TGTGCCAGCGCCATGGCGGGGGGAAACGAGCAGTACTTC.

The V call is TRBV30, the J call TRBJ1-1; 11 nucleotides line up with TRBD1. The CDR3 length is 14 residues. The germline V gene has CDR1 GTSNPN and CDR2 SVGIG (reference sequence). V was pared by 4 bases and J by 5 bases, with 6 bases of the junction left unmatched. CDR3 bases: TGTGCCTGGATCGGACAGGGGGCCGGGACTGAAGCTTTCTTT. Translating gives CAWIGQGAGTEAFF.

In this sample, this clone turned up a few times. The chain couples TRBV5-6 to TRBJ1-6; no reliable D call. This CDR3 is 14 amino acids long. Trimming pared 8 bases from V and 0 bases from J, leaving 9 bases between. Germline V gene sequence: CDR1 SGHDT, CDR2 YYEEEE. The CDR3 coding sequence is TGTGCCAGTCGTATTAGCTCCTATAATTCACCCCTCCACTTT. Its protein is CASRISSYNSPLHF.

This clone was picked up a small number of times. This chain links TRBV5-4 with TRBJ1-1; 7 nucleotides match TRBD1. The CDR3 has 16 residues. The ends lost 4 bases at V and 5 bases at J; junction bases unmatched: 14. Germline V lookup: CDR1 SGHNT, CDR2 YYREEE (reference sequence). The CDR3 protein is CASSTGGETGLTEAFF. DNA for the CDR3: TGTGCCAGCAGCACTGGAGGGGAGACAGGGTTAACTGAAGCTTTCTTT.

The chain joins TRBV18 to TRBJ1-6, with D maybe TRBD1 (5 bases). The CDR3 has 13 residues. Trimming shortened V by 3 bases and J by 7 bases, and 7 bases separated the two germline ends. Germline CDR1 is KGHSH and CDR2 is LQKENI. The chain's CDR3 is CASSPDRNSPLHF. The CDR3 DNA follows: TGTGCCAGCTCACCCGACAGAAATTCACCCCTCCACTTT.

In this sample, this clone turned up once. The chain couples TRBV9 to TRBJ1-1; D remains unclear. Germline V gene sequence: CDR1 SGDLS, CDR2 YYNGEE. This CDR3 has 14 amino acids. Deletions cut 1 base from V and 4 bases from J, with 11 bases between. This chain's CDR3 is CASSVRPSGTEAFF. CDR3 nucleotides: TGTGCCAGCAGCGTAAGGCCCAGCGGCACTGAAGCTTTCTTT. The variable domain in full, completed from reference TRBV9 and TRBJ1-1, reads DSGVTQTPKHLITATGQRVTLRCSPRSGDLSVYWYQQSLDQGLQFLIQYYNGEERAKGNILERFSAQQFPDLHSELNLSSLELGDSALYFCASSVRPSGTEAFFGQGTRLTVV.

V gene TRBV18 combines with J gene TRBJ2-7, with D tentatively TRBD2 (5 bases). Germline CDR1 is KGHSH and CDR2 is LQKENI. The CDR3 covers 14 residues. V dropped 6 bases and J dropped 3 bases, with 15 bases sitting between them. The CDR3 DNA follows: TGTGCCAGCTCTTCCCTTACAGCGGACTACGAGCAGTACTTC. It codes for CASSSLTADYEQYF.

The chain combines TRBV19 with TRBJ2-3; tentative D call: TRBD1 (6 bases). There are 14 residues in the CDR3. The V gene's germline CDR1 is LNHDA and CDR2 SQIVND (reference sequence). V was pared by 6 bases and J by 0 bases, with 10 bases between. The CDR3 reads CASREDRSTDTQYF. DNA for the CDR3: TGTGCCAGTAGGGAGGACAGAAGCACAGATACGCAGTATTTT.

This clone was observed once. The chain joins TRBV7-2 to TRBJ2-3; D remains ambiguous. The CDR3 is 14 amino acids. V dropped 3 bases and J dropped 2 bases, with 9 bases sitting between them. CDR1 SGHTA and CDR2 FQGNSA come from the germline V gene. CDR3: CASSFSRYTDTQYF. DNA of the CDR3: TGTGCCAGCAGCTTTTCTAGATACACAGATACGCAGTATTTT.

The V and J genes are TRBV30 and TRBJ2-7; TRBD1 matches at 9 bases. Trimming removed 2 bases from V and 2 bases from J; junction bases left unmatched: 1. The CDR3 is made up of 13 amino acids. Germline assignment: CDR1 GTSNPN and CDR2 SVGIG (reference sequence). Written as DNA, the CDR3 is TGTGCCTGGAGTAGGACAGGGGCCTACGAGCAGTACTTC. It codes for CAWSRTGAYEQYF.